Listed below are T cell receptor beta chains from one sample, sequenced in a study of metastatic and nonmetastatic thyroid tumors. MiXCR reprocessed the PCR reads for TCRdb. The sample has some 35,000 clones, about a third seen once. Sequenced input: tumor tissue. The receptors stem from a female donor with papillary thyroid cancer or a benign thyroid nodule (not recorded which). Some clones in this sample may be carry-over from other donors' samples. Each CDR3 is given with its conserved first and last residue. The order of the fields is V gene, CDR3 protein.

v_gene: TRBV7-9
CDR3aa: CASSTQTGAVLEQYF

v_gene: TRBV19
CDR3aa: CASSIDDTGELFF

v_gene: TRBV6-1
CDR3aa: CASRGTGWAFF

v_gene: TRBV6-2/TRBV6-3
CDR3aa: CASSFGGSETQYF

v_gene: TRBV11-2
CDR3aa: CASSSQGSMTEAFF

v_gene: TRBV27
CDR3aa: CASGHIAAGGELFF

v_gene: TRBV28
CDR3aa: CASSVAGGNNEQFF

v_gene: TRBV5-6
CDR3aa: CASSLARIAGGPVEQFF

v_gene: TRBV15
CDR3aa: CATSRESLSSPDEQYF

v_gene: TRBV28
CDR3aa: CASSYSAGAETQYF

v_gene: TRBV11-3
CDR3aa: CASSLAGTDTQYF

v_gene: TRBV11-2
CDR3aa: CASSPLGGSGANVLTF

v_gene: TRBV6-1
CDR3aa: CASSSTGRGGGTEAFF

v_gene: TRBV9
CDR3aa: CASSEGDRVYEQYF

v_gene: TRBV27
CDR3aa: CASSFIPRTAYNSPLHF

v_gene: TRBV12-3/TRBV12-4
CDR3aa: CASSDRLAGLTGELFF

v_gene: TRBV6-2/TRBV6-3
CDR3aa: CASSYGLAGGSSYEQYF

v_gene: TRBV7-3
CDR3aa: CASTTGAGGELFF

v_gene: TRBV6-4
CDR3aa: CASSESGQGQGGYTF

v_gene: TRBV24-1
CDR3aa: CATSDLGTENGYTF

v_gene: TRBV7-2
CDR3aa: CASSSQTGTGYEKLFF

v_gene: TRBV6-1
CDR3aa: CASSRWSGTSVEQFF

v_gene: TRBV5-4
CDR3aa: CASSLAERHYGYTF

v_gene: TRBV7-2
CDR3aa: CASSPQTGQETQYF

v_gene: TRBV5-1
CDR3aa: CASNAPTGLEAFF

v_gene: TRBV11-2
CDR3aa: CASSLSRLETQYF

v_gene: TRBV11-2
CDR3aa: CASSPRGTGDTDTQYF

v_gene: TRBV6-2/TRBV6-3
CDR3aa: CASIGEENSNQPQHF

v_gene: TRBV5-1
CDR3aa: CASSFWEVGGYTF

v_gene: TRBV6-1
CDR3aa: CASSEALTSQETQYF

v_gene: TRBV20-1
CDR3aa: CSASGGADTQYF

v_gene: TRBV7-2
CDR3aa: CASSRYDWNEQFF

v_gene: TRBV6-5
CDR3aa: CASSSWRSQETQYF

v_gene: TRBV9
CDR3aa: CASSVSPQGRLATGELFF

v_gene: TRBV27
CDR3aa: CASSPSVSGSSDTQYF

v_gene: TRBV11-3
CDR3aa: CASSFGFSYNSPLHF

v_gene: TRBV11-2
CDR3aa: CASGHGYKSYEQYF

v_gene: TRBV6-1
CDR3aa: CASSEFSGSAETQYF

v_gene: TRBV6-2/TRBV6-3
CDR3aa: CASSPWTGTGGYSNQPQHF

v_gene: TRBV20-1
CDR3aa: CSATLSGRSSYNEQFF

v_gene: TRBV12-3/TRBV12-4
CDR3aa: CASSRTALSSYNEQFF

v_gene: TRBV20-1
CDR3aa: CSADSGKGLRGVEQYF

v_gene: TRBV30
CDR3aa: CAWRATDRNRYEQYF

v_gene: TRBV27
CDR3aa: CASKGGTSGSGEQFF

v_gene: TRBV7-2
CDR3aa: CASSLTWPTNEQFF

v_gene: TRBV4-1
CDR3aa: CASSQSSGRANEQFF

v_gene: TRBV19
CDR3aa: CASRDGMDNSPLHF

v_gene: TRBV24-1
CDR3aa: CATSEGITGELFF

v_gene: TRBV27
CDR3aa: CASRARAGGSSEAFF

v_gene: TRBV27
CDR3aa: CASSDRGGSGELFF

v_gene: TRBV28
CDR3aa: CASSWDRERGYTF

v_gene: TRBV11-2
CDR3aa: CASSLLFGRDTEAFF

v_gene: TRBV5-1
CDR3aa: CASSLSAGSSYEQYF

v_gene: TRBV25-1
CDR3aa: CASSPPGLATYEQYF